Here is one TCR beta chain with its context. This sample was included in a study of blood T cell repertoires in COVID-19. Study-wide context: T cells, B-cell-depleted T cells, or PBMCs supplied cDNA or gDNA.

The CDR3 consists of 15 residues. In germline, CDR1 is MDHEN, CDR2 SYDVKM. V lost 6 bases, J lost 3 bases, and 5 bases stayed unmatched. TCRdb keeps only in-frame clones here, not all; method: immunoSEQ multiplex PCR. This table holds about 100,000 clones, about 90% found once. The chain recombines TRBV28 with TRBJ2-1; 10 positions match TRBD2. The receptor was derived from a human donor in a cohort sampled during active COVID-19. The sample taken for sequencing was peripheral blood. The CDR3 nucleotides are TGTGCCAGCAGCCAACTAGCGGGGAACTACAATGAGCAGTTCTTC. Protein product: CASSQLAGNYNEQFF. The full variable domain, its missing parts supplied by reference TRBV28 and TRBJ2-1, is DVKVTQSSRYLVKRTGEKVFLECVQDMDHENMFWYRQDPGLGLRLIYFSYDVKMKEKGDIPEGYSVSREKKERFSLILESASTNQTSMYLCASSQLAGNYNEQFFGPGTRLTVL.